This TCR beta chain was identified during a study of early T cells in non-severe SARS-CoV-2 infection (dated by TCRdb to the early 2020s). Broadly, across the study: Because TCR sequencing was done on bulk RNA from unsorted whole blood, the alpha and beta chains could not be paired.

Set within a cohort of healthcare workers in London, UK, this nested case-control study involved weekly PCR testing of nasopharyngeal swabs along with blood sampling. Healthcare workers were recruited between 23 and 31 March 2020, during the week of the UK lockdown, and were followed weekly for up to roughly 15 weeks. Libraries were built with 5' RACE. The instrument was a NextSeq 500. To correct for sequencing error and PCR bias, the TCR library protocol tagged individual cDNA molecules with unique molecular identifiers. TCR alpha and beta chains were both sequenced, and the abundances of alpha and beta sequences in each sample were closely correlated with each other. Concerning the study's data processing: Decombinator V4 was used to annotate TCR sequences for V gene, J gene and CDR3. Expanded TCRs were defined as changing significantly between any two time points under a Poisson model with p below 0.0001. TCR abundances were normalised to the total number of TCRs sequenced in each sample and reported as counts per million. A search of VDJdb, accessed on 1 November 2021, was run for TCRs annotated to CMV, EBV and SARS-CoV-2, with TCRs annotated for multiple antigens excluded. TCRdb passed the public sequencing reads through fastp at Q25 and MiXCR, retaining productive beta sequences. Records with the same CDR3 protein are collapsed into one entry carrying the most frequent genes and DNA. The V and J calls reflect TCRdb's pipeline rather than the authors' work. For this sample the table gives approximately 48,000 distinct CDR3 sequences, of which around 6.9% were detected only once. In total, the top ten clones hold approximately 2.8% of the sample.

Broader findings and caveats from the paper: VDJdb matching was skewed toward anti-spike CD8 responses, so virus-specific expansions were likely underestimated and private and CD4 specificities were missed.

Many counts were recorded for this clonotype. This receptor's antigen is unknown. The junction differs from germline at one of its ends, possibly a read error. The TCR sequence derives from an adult who was a healthcare worker with PCR-confirmed SARS-CoV-2 infection or an uninfected control (not recorded which). This specimen consisted of whole blood, obtained at baseline.

The DNA reads as follows: TGTGCCAGCAGCTTAGCGTTTTCCCGGGCCTCCCACAATGAGCAGTTCTTC. This encodes CASSLAFSRASHNEQFF. This receptor chain uses TRBV7-2 and TRBJ2-1; the D gene assignment is ambiguous. In the germline V gene, CDR1 corresponds to SGHTA and CDR2 to FQGNSA. Counted from cysteine to phenylalanine, this CDR3 has 17 amino acids. Left in the record is the CDR3 DNA by itself, 51 bases read in frame from the first base.